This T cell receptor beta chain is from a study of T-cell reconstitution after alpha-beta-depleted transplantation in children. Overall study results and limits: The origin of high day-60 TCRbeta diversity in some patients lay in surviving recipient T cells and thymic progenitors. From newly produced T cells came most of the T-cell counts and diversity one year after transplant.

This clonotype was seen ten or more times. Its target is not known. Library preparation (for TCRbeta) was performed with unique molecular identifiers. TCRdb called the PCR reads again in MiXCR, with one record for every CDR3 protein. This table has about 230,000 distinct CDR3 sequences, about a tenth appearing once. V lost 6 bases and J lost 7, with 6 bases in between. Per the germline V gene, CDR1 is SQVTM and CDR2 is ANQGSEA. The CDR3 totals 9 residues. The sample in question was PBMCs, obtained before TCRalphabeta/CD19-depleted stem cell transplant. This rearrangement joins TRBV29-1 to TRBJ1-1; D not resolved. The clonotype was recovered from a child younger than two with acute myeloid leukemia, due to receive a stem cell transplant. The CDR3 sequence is CSVDHEAFF. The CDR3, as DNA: TGCAGCGTGGACCATGAAGCTTTCTTT.